These T cell receptor beta chains were read from a single sample in a study of cytomegalovirus exposure and HLA in healthy donors. Here immunoSEQ multiplex PCR was the method, and the copy in TCRdb shows in-frame clones only, minus some. The sample shows some 140,000 clones, 60% to 80% of them seen only once. The material sequenced was PBMCs. These TCRs come from a man aged 25-40 years in good health and CMV-seronegative. Both conserved end residues are part of each CDR3. A D gene is named only where the DNA matches it firmly. Rows may omit the clone size; those that give it use once, few, many or a size class.

>TRBJ1-5|TRBV10-1|NA|NA
TGCGCCAGCAGTGAGGCCGAGAGGGCCCGCCAGCATTTT
CASSEAERARQHF
>TRBJ2-2|TRBV19|NA|NA
TGTGCCAGTAGTATAAAATCCGGGACAACGAACACCGGGGAGCTGTTTTTT
CASSIKSGTTNTGELFF
>TRBJ2-7|TRBV29-1|TRBD2|few
TGCAGCGTAAAAAGACAAACCGGGACTAGCGGCGCCTACGAGCAGTACTTC
CSVKRQTGTSGAYEQYF
>TRBJ2-3|TRBV27|TRBD2|NA
TGTGCCAGCACCCAACTAGCGAGCACAGATACGCAGTATTTT
CASTQLASTDTQYF
>TRBJ2-7|TRBV4-1|NA|NA
TGCGCCAGCAGCCAAGATCCCGGGTTCACCTACGAGCAGTACTTC
CASSQDPGFTYEQYF
>TRBJ2-1|TRBV6-1|NA|NA
TGTGCCAGCAGTGAAGGGGGCTCCAGGTTTGGTGAGCAGTTCTTC
CASSEGGSRFGEQFF
>TRBJ2-7|TRBV9|TRBD2|NA
TGTGCCAGCAGCCCGCGGGACTACAGCTCCTACGAGCAGTACTTC
CASSPRDYSSYEQYF
>TRBJ1-1|TRBV30|NA|NA
TGTGCCTGGAGTGTGATTAGGAACACTGAAGCTTTCTTT
CAWSVIRNTEAFF
>TRBJ2-7|TRBV2|TRBD1|few
TGTGCCAGCACCGAGAAGAGACAGGGAAGGGGCCTGGAGTACTTC
CASTEKRQGRGLEYF
>TRBJ2-4|TRBV19|NA|NA
TGTGCCAGCCAGGGACACCCGGAGAACATTCAGTACTTC
CASQGHPENIQYF
>TRBJ2-5|TRBV19|TRBD2|NA
TGTGCCAGTAGTAGGAGCGGGAGGGCAGAGACCCAGTACTTC
CASSRSGRAETQYF
>TRBJ2-7|TRBV7-3|NA|NA
TGTGCCAGCAGCCCGACTACATCCTACGAGCAGTACTTC
CASSPTTSYEQYF
>TRBJ2-5|TRBV29-1|NA|NA
TGCAGCGTTGTCCAGTCCCAAGAGACCCAGTACTTC
CSVVQSQETQYF
>TRBJ2-7|TRBV5-1|NA|NA
TGCGCCAGCAGCTTAAAAGGACACCACGAGCAGTACTTC
CASSLKGHHEQYF
>TRBJ1-1|TRBV18|TRBD1|NA
TGTGCCAGCTCGCCCGGGGACAGTGAAGCTTTCTTT
CASSPGDSEAFF
>TRBJ2-2|TRBV2|NA|NA
TGTGCCAGCAAGCCTAGTCGGACCGGGGAGCTGTTTTTT
CASKPSRTGELFF
>TRBJ2-3|TRBV28|NA|NA
TGTGCCAGCAGTCACGACAACACAGATACGCAGTATTTT
CASSHDNTDTQYF
>TRBJ2-3|TRBV10-2|NA|NA
TGCGCCAGCAGTGCCAGCGGTTCCACAGATACGCAGTATTTT
CASSASGSTDTQYF
>TRBJ1-1|TRBV7-8|TRBD1|NA
TGTGCCAGCAGCTACCGGGACAGGGGGACTGAAGCTTTCTTT
CASSYRDRGTEAFF
>TRBJ2-1|TRBV19|TRBD2|NA
TGTGCCAGTAGAGTTTCGGGGGGGGTTAATGAGCAGTTCTTC
CASRVSGGVNEQFF
>TRBJ2-2|TRBV2|NA|NA
TGTGCCAGCAGTGATGTGGCGGTCGGGGAGCTGTTTTTT
CASSDVAVGELFF
>TRBJ1-1|TRBV6-6|NA|NA
TGTGCCAGCAGTTATTCCTCAGAGGTGGCTGAAGCTTTCTTT
CASSYSSEVAEAFF
>TRBJ2-1|TRBV2|TRBD2|NA
TGTGCCAGCAGTGGGGCGACTAGCGGGAACAATGAGCAGTTCTTC
CASSGATSGNNEQFF
>TRBJ1-5|TRBV6-1|NA|NA
TGTGCCAGCCGCCTGAGCTGGGAGAATGGGCCCCAGCATTTT
CASRLSWENGPQHF
>TRBJ2-1|TRBV7-3|TRBD1|NA
TGTGCCAGCAGCCCTGGGACAGGAGGGGTGGGGACGGGGCAGTTCTTC
CASSPGTGGVGTGQFF
>TRBJ2-1|TRBV15|TRBD2|NA
TGTGCCACCAGCAGAGATACGGGGGGCTCCTACAATGAGCAGTTCTTC
CATSRDTGGSYNEQFF
>TRBJ2-2|TRBV10-3|TRBD1|NA
TGTGCCATCAGTGGTCAGGGGGCATCCGGGGAGCTGTTTTTT
CAISGQGASGELFF
>TRBJ2-7|TRBV28|NA|NA
TGTGCCAGCAGTACGAGACAGGCTCTTATCTACGAGCAGTACTTC
CASSTRQALIYEQYF
>TRBJ1-5|TRBV29-1|NA|NA
TGCAGCGTTGGGAGGGGAGGGCAGCCCCAGCATTTT
CSVGRGGQPQHF
>TRBJ1-1|TRBV6-5|NA|NA
TGTGCCAGCAGTTATTCGGGGGGCTTGGGCACTGAAGCTTTCTTT
CASSYSGGLGTEAFF
>TRBJ1-3|TRBV7-7|TRBD1|NA
TGTGCTAGCAGCCCGGGACAGGGGGGAACGGGAAACACCATATATTTT
CASSPGQGGTGNTIYF
>TRBJ2-1|TRBV5-1|TRBD2|NA
TGCGCCAGCAGCCCCCGGGGACTAGCGGGAGACGAGCAGTTCTTC
CASSPRGLAGDEQFF
>TRBJ2-7|TRBV7-9|NA|NA
TGTGCCAGCTCAAGGAGCTCCTACGAGCAGTACTTC
CASSRSSYEQYF
>TRBJ1-2|TRBV5-1|NA|NA
TGCGCCAGCAGCGCATCGATCGGGACAAAGTATGGCTACACCTTC
CASSASIGTKYGYTF
>TRBJ1-5|TRBV27|NA|NA
TGTGCCAGCAGTCCACAGGGATCCAATCAGCCCCAGCATTTT
CASSPQGSNQPQHF
>TRBJ2-2|TRBV13|NA|few
TGTGCCAGCAGTTCTATGAACACCGGGGAGCTGTTTTTT
CASSSMNTGELFF
>TRBJ2-1|TRBV10-2|TRBD2|few
TGCGCCAGCAGTGCATACGGGAGGACCTACAATGAGCAGTTCTTC
CASSAYGRTYNEQFF
>TRBJ2-1|TRBV7-9|NA|once
TGTGCCAGCAGCTTTAGGGGGTCGGGAGGTCCCCGCTCCTACAATGAGCAGTTCTTC
CASSFRGSGGPRSYNEQFF
>TRBJ2-3|TRBV4-2|TRBD2|NA
TGTGCCAGCAGCCAAGTGACTAGCGGGAGCACAGATACGCAGTATTTT
CASSQVTSGSTDTQYF
>TRBJ2-2|TRBV7-6|NA|NA
TGTGCCAGCAGCTTAGTTCAGGGGGGCACCGGGGAGCTGTTTTTT
CASSLVQGGTGELFF
>TRBJ2-1|TRBV9|TRBD2|NA
TGTGCCAGCAGCGTAGTTTCGGGAGGCGGGAATGAGCAGTTCTTC
CASSVVSGGGNEQFF
>TRBJ2-7|TRBV2|NA|once
TGTGCCAGCAGTTACAGGGTTACCTCCTACGAGCAGTACTTC
CASSYRVTSYEQYF
>TRBJ2-3|TRBV18|NA|NA
TGTGCCAGCTCACCAACCGTGCAGGGCACAGATACGCAGTATTTT
CASSPTVQGTDTQYF
>TRBJ1-2|TRBV11-2|NA|once
TGTGCCAGCAGCTTAGAGGAGGATCTTGGCTACACCTTC
CASSLEEDLGYTF
>TRBJ1-2|TRBV29-1|TRBD1|NA
TGCAGCGCCTTTCCCGGGACAGAATATGGCTACACCTTC
CSAFPGTEYGYTF
>TRBJ2-2|TRBV14|TRBD2|NA
TGTGCCAGCAGCAAAATAGCGGGAGGCTCTACCGGGGAGCTGTTTTTT
CASSKIAGGSTGELFF
>TRBJ2-7|TRBV5-4|NA|NA
TGTGCCAGCAGCTTGGGCAGGGTCCCATCTTACGAGCAGTACTTC
CASSLGRVPSYEQYF
>TRBJ1-5|TRBV28|NA|few
TGTGCCAGCAGTCCCCCGGGGAGGGAGGACAATCAGCCCCAGCATTTT
CASSPPGREDNQPQHF
>TRBJ1-2|TRBV10-3|TRBD1|once
TGTGCCATCAGGGGGACAGGAGCTAACTATGGCTACACCTTC
CAIRGTGANYGYTF
>TRBJ2-4|TRBV2|NA|NA
TGTGCCAGCAGACCGGCAGGAGGTCGCATTCAGTACTTC
CASRPAGGRIQYF
>TRBJ1-2|TRBV7-9|NA|NA
TGTGCCAGCAGCTGGCAGGAGGACTATGGCCACACCTTC
CASSWQEDYGHTF
>TRBJ2-7|TRBV6-5|TRBD1|NA
TGTGCCAGCAGCTCCGGGACAGCGAGCTCCTACGAGCAGTACTTC
CASSSGTASSYEQYF
>TRBJ1-2|TRBV5-1|NA|NA
TGCGCCAGCAGCTTGGGGGGCAGTAACCCCTATGGCTACACCTTC
CASSLGGSNPYGYTF
>TRBJ2-7|TRBV6-6|NA|NA
TGTGCCAGCAGCCCGGGGAATGAGCAGTACTTC
CASSPGNEQYF
>TRBJ1-2|TRBV6-5|TRBD1|NA
TGTGCCAGCAGGGATCCGGGACAGCGAAACTATGGCTACACCTTC
CASRDPGQRNYGYTF
>TRBJ2-2|TRBV5-1|NA|NA
TGCGCCAGCAGCTTGTACGGGTCTACGAACACCGGGGAGCTGTTTTTT
CASSLYGSTNTGELFF
>TRBJ2-7|TRBV14|NA|NA
TGTGCCAGCAGCCAAGGTTTCGGATGGAGCTCCTACGAGCAGTACTTC
CASSQGFGWSSYEQYF
>TRBJ1-5|TRBV28|NA|NA
TGTGCCAGCAGTTTGCTCACGGGAGTAGGAGGGGATCAGCCCCAGCATTTT
CASSLLTGVGGDQPQHF